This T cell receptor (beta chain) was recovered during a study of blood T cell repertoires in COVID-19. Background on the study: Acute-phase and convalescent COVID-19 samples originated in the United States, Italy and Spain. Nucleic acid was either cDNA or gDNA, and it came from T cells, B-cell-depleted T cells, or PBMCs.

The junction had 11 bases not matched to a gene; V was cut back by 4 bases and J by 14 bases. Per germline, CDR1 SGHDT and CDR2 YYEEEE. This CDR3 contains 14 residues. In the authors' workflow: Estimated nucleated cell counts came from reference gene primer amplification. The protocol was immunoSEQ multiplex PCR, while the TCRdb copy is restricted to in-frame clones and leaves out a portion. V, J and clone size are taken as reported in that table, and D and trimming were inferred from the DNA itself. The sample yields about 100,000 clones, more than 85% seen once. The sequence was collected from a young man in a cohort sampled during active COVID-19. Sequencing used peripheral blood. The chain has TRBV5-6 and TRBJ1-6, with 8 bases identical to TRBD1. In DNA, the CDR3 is TGTGCCAGCAGCACTGGACAGGGACTGTGGGCCCTCCACTTT. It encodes CASSTGQGLWALHF. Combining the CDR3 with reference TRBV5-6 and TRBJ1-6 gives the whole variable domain DAGVTQSPTHLIKTRGQQVTLRCSPKSGHDTVSWYQQALGQGPQFIFQYYEEEERQRGNFPDRFSGHQFPNYSSELNVNALLLGDSALYLCASSTGQGLWALHFGNGTRLTVT.